This TCR beta chain derives from a study of blood T cell repertoires in COVID-19. The method was immunoSEQ multiplex PCR; TCRdb's version includes in-frame clones alone and lacks a portion of them. The data hold about 160,000 clones, with around four fifths observed a single time. The CDR3 consists of 13 residues. From germline, CDR1 is SGHRS and CDR2 YFSETQ. Trimming pared 2 bases from V and 6 bases from J, leaving 11 bases between. Participant ages covered roughly 18 to 89 years across some 25 US areas. The specimen sequenced was PBMCs or T cells enriched from blood (not recorded which). The rearrangement joins TRBV5-1 to TRBJ1-1, with D perhaps matching TRBD1 (5 bases). This sequence was found in a man in his forties or fifties who had recovered from COVID-19. CDR3 DNA sequence: TGCGCCAGCAGCTTCCAGGGCGCAGCTGAAGCTTTCTTT. Translation gives CASSFQGAAEAFF.